Given below is one TCR beta chain in context. What it recognizes is unknown. The assay was immunoSEQ multiplex PCR, and TCRdb's table has in-frame clones only and misses some. The sample includes hundreds of thousands of clones, around 89% of them seen just once. J gave up 4 bases and V 1 base, and 3 bases lay outside the gene matches. The CDR3 runs 15 residues. CDR1 SEHNR and CDR2 FQNEAQ come from the germline V gene (reference sequence). This sample was included in a study of Ad26.COV2.S vaccination and SARS-CoV-2 variants. Study-wide results and caveats: Possible underestimation of total T cell responses by the TCR breadth and depth analyses was noted. People who got the vaccine had more spike-specific TCR breadth than people who got placebo.

As for treatment: around 19 received Ad26.COV2.S at low or high dose, single or two shots; 5 received placebo; per-sample allocation not given. Samples came from day 63 after the first vaccine or placebo injection. This chain joins TRBV7-9 and TRBJ2-2, with 7 bases identical to TRBD2. The starting material was peripheral blood, obtained in a trial of Ad26.COV2.S vaccine versus placebo. This clonotype originated in a person between 18 and 60 years old who received the Ad26.COV2.S COVID-19 vaccine or a placebo. CDR3 amino acids: CASSLEAGRTGELFF. The DNA for the CDR3 is TGTGCCAGCAGCTTAGAAGCGGGGCGCACCGGGGAGCTGTTTTTT.